Below, 18 T cell receptor beta chains from the same sample are listed, as sequenced in a study of response to subunit inactivated influenza vaccine. MiXCR was run by TCRdb on the RT-PCR reads, yielding one entry per CDR3 protein. Among under 500,000 distinct CDR3 sequences listed, about a tenth were seen once. The sample in question was PBMCs from blood, obtained about 6 weeks after vaccination. The source of these receptors is a man aged 50 or older who received an inactivated influenza vaccine.

The chain joins TRBV6-5 to TRBJ2-7, with 7 bases lining up with TRBD1. The CDR3 consists of 18 residues. Germline assignment: CDR1 MNHEY and CDR2 SVGAGI. V gave up 1 base and J gave up 2 bases; unmatched junction bases: 14. The CDR3: CASSYLGTANIITYEQYF. CDR3 bases: TGTGCCAGCAGTTACTTGGGGACAGCCAATATCATAACCTACGAGCAGTACTTC.

The V call is TRBV7-8, the J call TRBJ2-1; D remains unclear. Germline CDR1 reads SGHVS; CDR2 reads FQNEAQ. Trimming shortened V by 5 bases and J by 9 bases, and 17 bases separated the two germline ends. The CDR3 spans 14 residues. CDR3 coding DNA: TGTGCCAGCAGCCCGGCAGCTGGAATTGGTGAGCAGTTCTTC. Amino acid sequence: CASSPAAGIGEQFF. Combining the CDR3 with reference TRBV7-8 and TRBJ2-1 gives the whole variable domain GAGVSQSPRYKVAKRGQDVALRCDPISGHVSLFWYQQALGQGPEFLTYFQNEAQLDKSGLPSDRFFAERPEGSVSTLKIQRTQQEDSAVYLCASSPAAGIGEQFFGPGTRLTVL.

Turning to this clonotype: A clone one base away is much larger, so this may be a read error. The chain combines TRBV15 with TRBJ2-3; D not certain. CDR3 length: 13 amino acids. The V end was cut by 8 bases, the J end by 6 bases, with 15 bases between. The germline gives CDR1 LNHNV, CDR2 YYDKDF (reference sequence). The CDR3 region is CATGTLTADTQYF. The CDR3 DNA sequence: TGTGCCACCGGCACCCTCACCGCCGATACGCAGTATTTT. Combining the CDR3 with reference TRBV15 and TRBJ2-3 gives the whole variable domain DAMVIQNPRYQVTQFGKPVTLSCSQTLNHNVMYWYQQKSSQAPKLLFHYYDKDFNNEADTPDNFQSRRPNTSFCFLDIRSPGLGDTAMYLCATGTLTADTQYFGPGTRLTVL.

In its sample, this clonotype was seen a few times. The chain joins TRBV4-2 to TRBJ1-1; 8 bases are shared with TRBD1. Germline loops: CDR1 LGHNA, CDR2 YNFKEQ. The CDR3 spans 17 residues. V dropped 4 bases and J dropped 4; count of bases not matched to a gene: 14. The CDR3 region has the DNA TGTGCCAGCAGCCCTGGTCCGGGACAGGCTCATTCCACTGAAGCTTTCTTT. Its protein product is CASSPGPGQAHSTEAFF.

Ten or more counts support this clonotype. The V and J genes are TRBV10-3 and TRBJ2-1; the D gene could be TRBD1 or TRBD2 (5 bases each). V gave up 6 bases and J gave up 6 bases, with 12 bases separating them. Germline CDR1 ENHRY, CDR2 SYGVKD. The CDR3 runs to 13 residues. CDR3 region: CAIRLQEVNEQFF. The CDR3 coding sequence is TGTGCCATCAGACTACAGGAGGTCAATGAGCAGTTCTTC.

The chain joins TRBV11-2 to TRBJ1-6; 7 bases line up with TRBD1. CDR3 length equals 14 residues. Looked up from germline, CDR1 is SGHAT and CDR2 is FQNNGV. With 4 bases clipped from V and 6 bases from J, the junction kept 3 bases outside the gene matches. The CDR3 protein is CASSSQGINSPLHF. As DNA, the CDR3 is TGTGCCAGCAGCTCACAGGGGATTAATTCACCCCTCCACTTT.

This clonotype occurred a few times. The chain combines TRBV15 with TRBJ2-3, with a tentative D call TRBD2 (6 bases). This CDR3 spans 17 amino acids. V was shortened by 1 base and J by 2 bases, with 16 bases between the two germline ends. Germline assignment: CDR1 LNHNV and CDR2 YYDKDF (reference sequence). CDR3 region: CATSRGPGEKHTDTQYF. The CDR3 bases are TGTGCCACCAGCAGAGGTCCGGGGGAGAAACACACAGATACGCAGTATTTT.

This clonotype was counted only a few times. V gene TRBV7-9 combines with J gene TRBJ2-1, with 10 bases identical to TRBD1. The V gene's germline CDR1 is SEHNR and CDR2 FQNEAQ (reference sequence). The CDR3 covers 15 residues. With V trimmed by 4 bases and J by 5 bases, 5 bases remained unmatched. CDR3 region: CASSSHGTGDNEQFF. As DNA, the CDR3 is TGTGCCAGCAGCTCGCATGGGACAGGGGACAATGAGCAGTTCTTC.

This clonotype has a handful of counts. The chain links TRBV7-8 to TRBJ2-5; no clear D. This CDR3 region has 14 residues. V gave up 5 bases and J gave up 2 bases, with 12 bases separating them. Per germline, CDR1 SGHVS and CDR2 FQNEAQ. CDR3 amino acids: CASSPFELQETQYF. The CDR3 bases are TGTGCCAGCAGCCCATTTGAATTACAAGAGACCCAGTACTTC.

Only a few counts were recorded for this clonotype. The chain links TRBV5-1 to TRBJ2-4, with 10 bases fitting TRBD2. Trimming took 1 base from V and 3 from J; bases not matched to a gene: 4. This CDR3 has 16 residues. The germline V gene encodes CDR1 SGHRS and CDR2 YFSETQ. For the CDR3, the DNA is TGCGCCAGCAGCTTGTCAGCTAGCGGGGGCAAAAACATTCAGTACTTC. The encoded protein is CASSLSASGGKNIQYF.

This clonotype has only a few counts. CDR3 DNA sequence: TGCGCCAGCAGGGTGGACAGGACCCGAACAGATACGCAGTATTTT. This translates into CASRVDRTRTDTQYF. The chain joins TRBV10-2 to TRBJ2-3, with 7 bases matching TRBD1. With V trimmed by 6 bases and J by 3 bases, 9 bases remained unmatched. Germline assignment: CDR1 WSHSY and CDR2 SAAADI. The CDR3 has 15 amino acids.

In its sample, this clonotype was seen a few times. V gene TRBV5-6 combines with J gene TRBJ2-5; D gene uncertain. V was clipped by 4 bases and J by 1 base, with 8 bases between them. CDR3 length equals 13 residues. Germline V gives CDR1 SGHDT, CDR2 YYEEEE. The CDR3 protein is CASSPWTQETQYF. The CDR3 nucleotides are TGTGCCAGCAGCCCATGGACCCAAGAGACCCAGTACTTC.

This clonotype was found a few times. The chain employs TRBV7-9 and TRBJ2-7, with a weak D call TRBD1 (5 bases). V gave up 3 bases and J gave up 6 bases, with 12 bases separating them. Germline loops: CDR1 SEHNR, CDR2 FQNEAQ (reference sequence). This CDR3 comprises 13 residues. The CDR3 region is CASSFQGLSEQYF. The CDR3 DNA follows: TGTGCCAGCAGCTTCCAGGGTTTAAGCGAGCAGTACTTC.

The V and J genes are TRBV6-2 or TRBV6-3 and TRBJ1-1; perhaps TRBD1 as D (6 bases). CDR1 MNHEY and CDR2 SVGEGT come from the germline V gene. The CDR3 sequence is 14 residues long. V was cut by 2 bases and J by 3 bases, with 10 bases left in between. Here the CDR3 DNA reads TGTGCCAGCAGTTACCGGGCAGGGGACACTGAAGCTTTCTTT. Residues: CASSYRAGDTEAFF.

This clonotype was seen only a few times. The V gene is TRBV5-1, the J gene TRBJ2-1; 7 bases map to TRBD2. The V and J ends lost 4 bases and 7 bases, in that order; junction bases with no gene match: 5. Germline CDR1 and CDR2: SGHRS and YFSETQ. CDR3 size: 13 residues. CDR3 sequence reads: CASSPLAVNEQFF. CDR3 in DNA: TGCGCCAGCAGCCCGCTAGCGGTAAATGAGCAGTTCTTC. The full variable domain, its missing parts supplied by reference TRBV5-1 and TRBJ2-1, is KAGVTQTPRYLIKTRGQQVTLSCSPISGHRSVSWYQQTPGQGLQFLFEYFSETQRNKGNFPGRFSGRQFSNSRSEMNVSTLELGDSALYLCASSPLAVNEQFFGPGTRLTVL.

This clonotype was counted ten times or more. V gene TRBV6-2 or TRBV6-3 combines with J gene TRBJ2-5; D not resolved. Germline V gene lookup returns CDR1 MNHEY and CDR2 SVGEGT. The CDR3 totals 12 residues. The V end was cut by 2 bases, the J end by 3 bases, with 4 bases between. The CDR3 nucleotides are TGTGCCAGCAGTTACAGGGAAGAGACCCAGTACTTC. Protein product: CASSYREETQYF.

This clonotype showed up just a few times. This chain joins TRBV10-3 and TRBJ2-7; 12 positions agree with TRBD2. CDR1 ENHRY and CDR2 SYGVKD come from the germline V gene. Unmatched junction bases numbered 6, after V lost 10 bases and J lost 2 bases. The length of the CDR3 is 14 residues. The CDR3 DNA reads as TGTGCCACCGGACTAGCGGGGATGACCTACGAGCAGTACTTC. Protein product: CATGLAGMTYEQYF.

This clonotype came up many times. The gene calls are TRBV7-9 and TRBJ2-1, with a tentative D call TRBD2 (5 bases). The germline gives CDR1 SEHNR, CDR2 FQNEAQ (reference sequence). CDR3 length equals 13 residues. The germline V and J ends were trimmed by 0 bases and 10 bases, with 10 bases remaining between them. CDR3 coding DNA: TGTGCCAGCAGCTTAGCCCTCGGGGAGGAGCAGTTCTTC. Translating it yields CASSLALGEEQFF.